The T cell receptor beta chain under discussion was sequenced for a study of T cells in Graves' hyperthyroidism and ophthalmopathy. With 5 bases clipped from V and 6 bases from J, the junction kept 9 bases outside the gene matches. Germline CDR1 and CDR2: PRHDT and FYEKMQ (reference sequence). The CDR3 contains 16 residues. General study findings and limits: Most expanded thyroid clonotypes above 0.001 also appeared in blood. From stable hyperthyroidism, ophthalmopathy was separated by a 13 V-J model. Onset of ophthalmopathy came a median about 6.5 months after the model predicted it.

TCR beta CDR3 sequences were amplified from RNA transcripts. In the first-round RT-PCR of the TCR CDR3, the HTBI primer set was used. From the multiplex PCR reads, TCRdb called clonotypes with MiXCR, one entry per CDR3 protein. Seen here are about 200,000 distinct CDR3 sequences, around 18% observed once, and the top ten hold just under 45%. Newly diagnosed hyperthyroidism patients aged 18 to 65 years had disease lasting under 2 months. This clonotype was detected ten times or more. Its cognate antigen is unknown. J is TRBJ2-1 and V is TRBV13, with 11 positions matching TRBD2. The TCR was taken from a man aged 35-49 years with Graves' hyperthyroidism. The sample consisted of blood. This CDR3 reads CASSLAGGYLGNEQFF. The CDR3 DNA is TGTGCCAGCAGCCTAGCGGGGGGCTATCTTGGCAATGAGCAGTTCTTC. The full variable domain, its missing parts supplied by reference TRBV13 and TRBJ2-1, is AAGVIQSPRHLIKEKRETATLKCYPIPRHDTVYWYQQGPGQDPQFLISFYEKMQSDKGSIPDRFSAQQFSDYHSELNMSSLELGDSALYFCASSLAGGYLGNEQFFGPGTRLTVL.